Below, 21 T cell receptor beta chains from the same sample are listed, as sequenced in a study of T cell repertoires in cytomegalovirus infection. In TCRdb, the reads were re-called with MiXCR into one record per CDR3 protein. The sample records about 770,000 distinct CDR3 sequences, just under 30% being singletons. No antigen is known for these receptors. This sample comprised cultured CD8+ T cells from PBMCs, obtained from culture after CMV antigen stimulation. These receptors all come from a human donor in good health (CMV status not recorded). Some clones in this sample may be carry-over from other donors' samples.

This clonotype was seen a handful of times. The chain combines TRBV12-3 or TRBV12-4 with TRBJ1-1; perhaps TRBD1 as D (5 bases). The germline V and J ends were trimmed by 5 bases and 11 bases, with 15 bases remaining between them. CDR3 size: 12 residues. CDR3 sequence: CASSVRGREAFF. The CDR3 bases are TGTGCCAGCAGTGTCCGGGGCCGAGAGGCTTTCTTT.

This clonotype appeared many times. The J gene is TRBJ1-5, the V gene TRBV7-2; the match to TRBD1 covers 9 bases. Germline V gene lookup returns CDR1 SGHTA and CDR2 FQGNSA. The CDR3 spans 15 residues. The V gene end was trimmed by 5 bases and the J gene end by 6 bases; junction bases not matched to a gene: 8. The CDR3 spells CASSEWTGAGQPQHF. The DNA of the CDR3 is TGTGCCAGCAGCGAGTGGACAGGGGCGGGTCAGCCCCAGCATTTT.

V and J are TRBV6-2 or TRBV6-3 and TRBJ2-7; D is unclear. CDR3 length: 15 residues. V was trimmed by 2 bases and J by 2 bases, leaving 13 bases between them. In germline, CDR1 is MNHEY, CDR2 SVGEGT. The CDR3 spells CASSYAGRPAYEQYV. The CDR3 nucleotides read TGTGCCAGCAGTTACGCTGGCAGACCAGCCTACGAGCAGTACGTC.

V gene TRBV9 combines with J gene TRBJ1-6, with a weak D call TRBD1 (6 bases). Trimming took 4 bases from V and 8 from J, leaving 16 bases between them. Germline V gene data show CDR1 as SGDLS and CDR2 as YYNGEE. CDR3 length: 15 amino acids. Here the CDR3 DNA reads TGTGCCAGCAGCCCTTGGGCAGGGGAGGATTCACCCCTCCACTTT. The encoded protein is CASSPWAGEDSPLHF.

This chain links TRBV6-6 with TRBJ2-5; TRBD1 matches at 11 bases. The V gene's germline CDR1 is MNHNY and CDR2 SVGAGI (reference sequence). The V gene end was trimmed by 0 bases and the J gene end by 4 bases; junction bases not matched to a gene: 10. The CDR3 runs to 18 residues. This chain's CDR3 is CASSYSASGTGGLETQYF. The DNA of the CDR3 is TGTGCCAGCAGTTACTCGGCCTCCGGGACAGGGGGTTTAGAGACCCAGTACTTC.

The V and J genes are TRBV9 and TRBJ1-2; D is uncertain. The germline V and J ends were trimmed by 7 bases and 6 bases, with 10 bases remaining between them. The germline V gene encodes CDR1 SGDLS and CDR2 YYNGEE. The CDR3 is 11 residues long. The DNA of the CDR3 is TGTGCCAGCCGGGGTTCGGATGGCTACACCTTC. Translating gives CASRGSDGYTF.

This clonotype was found a few times. The V call is TRBV6-2 or TRBV6-3, the J call TRBJ2-1; D is possibly TRBD2 (6 bases). V lost 1 base to trimming and J lost 0 bases, with 22 bases between them. The CDR3 contains 20 residues. CDR1 is MNHEY, CDR2 SVGEGT, per germline. In DNA form, the CDR3 reads TGTGCCAGCAGTTACTTCCCCCGGGACTCTCTTGGTGGCTCCTACAATGAGCAGTTCTTC. As protein: CASSYFPRDSLGGSYNEQFF.

This clonotype was counted a few times. This chain joins TRBV7-9 and TRBJ2-7; D is unresolved. The germline CDR1 and CDR2 sequences are SEHNR and FQNEAQ (reference sequence). Between the trimmed V and J ends, which lost 2 bases and 6 bases, there was a span of 11 bases. The CDR3 is made up of 13 amino acids. The CDR3 region has the DNA TGTGCCAGCAGCTTACAATCCAATTTCGAGCAGTACGTC. Residues: CASSLQSNFEQYV.

This sequence joins TRBV19 and TRBJ2-7; TRBD1 might be the D (5 bases). The germline V gene encodes CDR1 LNHDA and CDR2 SQIVND (reference sequence). V was clipped by 5 bases and J by 3 bases, with 17 bases between them. The length of the CDR3 is 15 residues. As DNA, the CDR3 is TGTGCCAGTAGTTATTCCCGAGACAGCCTCTACGAGCAGTACTTC. Its translation: CASSYSRDSLYEQYF.

This clonotype was seen a handful of times. The V call is TRBV5-1, the J call TRBJ2-5, with 8 bases that match TRBD2. The CDR3 totals 16 residues. CDR1 is SGHRS and CDR2 is YFSETQ in the germline V gene. V lost 4 bases to trimming and J lost 0 bases; unmatched junction nucleotides: 8. The CDR3 loop is CASSPGLAAYQETQYF. The CDR3 DNA reads TGCGCCAGCAGCCCAGGACTAGCCGCTTACCAAGAGACCCAGTACTTC.

This clonotype was counted only a few times. This chain connects TRBV29-1 to TRBJ2-1; D gene uncertain. Germline lookup yields CDR1 SQVTM and CDR2 ANQGSEA. V was cut by 1 base and J by 3 bases, with 13 bases left in between. This CDR3 has 15 amino acids. The CDR3 DNA is TGCAGCGTTGAAGTAGGGCATGTGTACTACAATGAGCAGTTCTTC. This translates into CSVEVGHVYYNEQFF.

This chain uses TRBV6-1 with TRBJ2-1, with 9 bases fitting TRBD1. V lost 2 bases to trimming and J lost 8 bases; unmatched junction nucleotides: 7. Germline V gives CDR1 MNHNS, CDR2 SASEGT. This CDR3 contains 15 residues. CDR3 sequence: CASSELRGDRDEQFF. CDR3 bases: TGTGCCAGCAGTGAACTGAGGGGGGACAGGGATGAGCAGTTCTTC.

The chain couples TRBV7-2 to TRBJ2-1; D gene uncertain. This CDR3 has 17 residues. Trimming cost V 1 base and J 0 bases, with 13 bases left between them. CDR1 is SGHTA, CDR2 FQGNSA, per germline. CDR3: CASSLEGYPSSYNEQFF. DNA of the CDR3: TGTGCCAGCAGCTTAGAGGGCTATCCCAGCTCCTACAATGAGCAGTTCTTC.

The chain carries TRBV9 and TRBJ2-1; maybe TRBD2 (6 bases). CDR1 is SGDLS and CDR2 is YYNGEE in the germline V gene. This CDR3 is built from 17 residues. With 0 bases removed from V and 7 bases from J, the gap between germline ends came to 20 bases. The CDR3 nucleotides are TGTGCCAGCAGCGTAGCCCTCCCTAGCGAGCCCAGGAATGAGCAGTTCTTC. Translating it yields CASSVALPSEPRNEQFF.

The chain couples TRBV27 to TRBJ1-2, with 7 bases lining up with TRBD1. CDR3 length equals 16 residues. The germline V gene encodes CDR1 MNHEY and CDR2 SMNVEV (reference sequence). V lost 4 bases and J lost 0; bases outside the gene matches: 8. This CDR3 reads CASSSLLQGANYGYTF. CDR3 DNA sequence: TGTGCCAGCAGTTCTCTTCTTCAGGGGGCTAACTATGGCTACACCTTC.

The chain is built from TRBV28 and TRBJ2-3; D unclear. The ends were cut back, 0 bases at V and 2 bases at J, with 6 bases in the middle. The CDR3 totals 14 residues. Germline CDR1 reads MDHEN; CDR2 reads SYDVKM. CDR3 DNA sequence: TGTGCCAGCAGTTTATGGTCCGACACAGATACGCAGTATTTT. It translates to CASSLWSDTDTQYF.

This clonotype was recorded many times. This chain links TRBV12-3 or TRBV12-4 with TRBJ1-1, with 9 bases identical to TRBD1. The junction had 7 bases not matched to a gene; V was cut back by 3 bases and J by 5 bases. This CDR3 is built from 15 residues. The CDR3 DNA follows: TGTGCCAGCAGTTTCGACAGGGGGAGAGGGACTGAAGCTTTCTTT. It translates to CASSFDRGRGTEAFF.

This clonotype was recorded a few times. V and J are TRBV4-3 and TRBJ1-4; D is possibly TRBD1 (5 bases). CDR3 length equals 19 residues. In germline, CDR1 is LGHNA, CDR2 YSLEER. Trimming took off 0 bases at V and 8 bases at J, with 25 bases between the two ends. The CDR3 loop is CASSQERWRGQSQWEKLFF. CDR3 coding DNA: TGCGCCAGCAGCCAAGAAAGATGGAGGGGCCAGTCTCAGTGGGAAAAACTGTTTTTT.

About this clonotype: Given a much more abundant clone one base away, this may be a read error. The rearrangement joins TRBV7-6 to TRBJ2-5, with D perhaps TRBD1 or TRBD2 (6 bases each). Germline-derived CDR1 and CDR2 are SGHVS and FNYEAQ. This CDR3 has 15 amino acids. This chain's CDR3 is CDSSLAGGAGETQYF. DNA of the CDR3: TGTGACAGCAGCTTAGCCGGGGGCGCGGGGGAGACCCAGTACTTC. Full variable domain (outside the CDR3, taken from reference TRBV7-6 and TRBJ2-5): GAGVSQSPRYKVTKRGQDVALRCDPISGHVSLYWYRQALGQGPEFLTYFNYEAQQDKSGLPNDRFSAERPEGSISTLTIQRTEQRDSAMYRCDSSLAGGAGETQYFGPGTRLLVL.

This clonotype occurred many times. The J gene is TRBJ2-1, the V gene TRBV7-2; D gene ambiguous. This CDR3 region has 11 residues. The V and J ends lost 5 bases and 7 bases respectively, with 6 bases between them. Germline V lookup: CDR1 SGHTA, CDR2 FQGNSA. The CDR3 DNA sequence: TGTGCCAGCAGCCCCTTTAATGAGCAGTTCTTC. It is translated as CASSPFNEQFF.

This clonotype has a handful of counts. The V and J genes are TRBV7-9 and TRBJ2-6, with a weak D call TRBD2 (5 bases). Trimming pared 5 bases from V and 0 bases from J, leaving 11 bases between. This CDR3 has 16 amino acids. CDR1 is SEHNR and CDR2 is FQNEAQ in the germline V gene (reference sequence). CDR3 region: CASSAGLYSGANVLTF. DNA for the CDR3: TGTGCCAGCAGCGCAGGACTGTACTCTGGGGCCAACGTCCTGACTTTC.